This T cell receptor (beta chain) was observed in a study of blood T cell repertoires in COVID-19 (dated by TCRdb to 2019 to 2021). Concerning the study at large: Samples covering the acute and convalescent phases of COVID-19 were provided by collaborators in the United States, Italy and Spain. The prospective study material was composed of cDNA or gDNA derived from T cells, B-cell-depleted T cells, or PBMCs. The dataset comprised deeply sampled blood TCRbeta repertoires from subjects exposed to, actively infected with, or recovered from COVID-19. The repertoires were made available in a free public database intended to serve as a resource for research on the immune response to SARS-CoV-2. The samples were drawn from the first 160 participants of the ongoing ImmuneRACE study and from about 1,200 subjects provided by 6 global collaborators. Sample metadata almost always included a de-identified subject ID, COVID-19 status, age in years and sex. Where HLA class I and class II types were available, the types were taken from metadata supplied by the sample provider, not from assay-based typing. General study outcomes and caveats: The quantity of clinical and demographic metadata differed by source and by participant and was supplied without curation.

The CDR3 covers 14 residues, taking in both the cysteine and the phenylalanine. Solely the CDR3 DNA is kept, with 42 bases framed from the first base. V is cut by 5 bases and J by 2 bases, and the space between the germline ends is 12 bases. From the germline V gene (reference sequence), CDR1 is SEHNR and CDR2 is FQNEAQ. TCRbeta CDR3 regions were amplified from genomic DNA by means of the immunoSEQ Assay, a bias-controlled multiplex PCR. The source study handled its data this way. The number of nucleated cells in each sample was estimated by amplification of reference gene primers within the assay. To quantify the absolute abundance of each unique TCRbeta CDR3 rearrangement, sequence reads were collapsed and filtered. For each sample, productive Simpson clonality was calculated as the square root of Simpson's diversity index over productive rearrangements. What TCRdb holds here is the immuneACCESS table cut down to in-frame rearrangements. Part of the clones is not present; checked against another copy, under half of the missing clones reflect an unresolved V gene, and the others are unexplained. For V, J and clone size, that table is used; D and trimming come from the DNA. This sample lists 120,000 to 150,000 clones; 75% to 90% were detected once. Of the sample, about 5.7% is held by the ten largest clones.

Each collaborating institution followed its own protocols to collect whole blood in K2EDTA tubes. For TCRbeta analysis, collaborators shipped samples in one of three forms: frozen whole blood, isolated PBMCs, or DNA extracted from either of those sample types. On this clone itself: The antigen it binds to is not known. Base quality data are lacking; no much larger clone is found one base away.

This TCR came from an elderly man with acute or convalescent COVID-19. In this chain, TRBV7-9 is recombined with TRBJ1-1; no D segment can be confidently identified. Sequences were obtained from peripheral blood. Here is the DNA: TGTGCCAGCAGCCCCAGCTGGGCCAACACTGAAGCTTTCTTT. Its protein product is CASSPSWANTEAFF. Where the CDR3 stops, the reference TRBV7-9 and TRBJ1-1 genes take over; the full variable domain is DTGVSQNPRHKITKRGQNVTFRCDPISEHNRLYWYRQTLGQGPEFLTYFQNEAQLEKSRLLSDRFSAERPKGSFSTLEIQRTEQGDSAMYLCASSPSWANTEAFFGQGTRLTVV.